This TCR beta chain was observed in a study of glioma-infiltrating T cells after dendritic cell vaccination. Looking at the study overall: The vaccine used monocyte-derived dendritic cells pulsed overnight with autologous tumor lysate. Patients received three intradermal dendritic cell vaccine injections at biweekly intervals. Broader study findings: TCR clonality showed no direct relationship with survival.

The CDR3 runs 15 residues. With V trimmed by 2 bases and J by 5 bases, 3 bases remained unmatched. The germline V gene encodes CDR1 MGHDK and CDR2 SYGVNS. Assay used: immunoSEQ multiplex PCR; TCRdb lists only in-frame clones, some missing. The data hold 70,000 to 95,000 clones, with roughly 84% observed a single time. Turning to this clone: Antigen: not known.

The time point is: after dendritic cell vaccination, including at tumor progression/relapse. The V call is TRBV25-1, the J call TRBJ1-5; 10 nucleotides match TRBD1. The source material was blood, sampled after dendritic cell vaccination. This clonotype originated in a human donor with glioblastoma. CDR3 nucleotide sequence: TGTGCCAGCAGTGAACTTGGACAGGGGGATCAGCCCCAGCATTTT. Translation gives CASSELGQGDQPQHF.